The source of this T cell receptor (beta chain) is a study of human T cells and chemical hapten exposure. V was pared by 4 bases and J by 0 bases, with 13 bases of the junction left unmatched. This CDR3 contains 19 residues. Germline loops: CDR1 SGHDT, CDR2 YYEEEE. The time point: patch test 2, 6 weeks after DPC sensitization. Treatment given: therapeutic diphenylcyclopropenone sensitization with weekly scalp DPC. During construction of the library, unique molecular identifiers were attached to individual cDNA molecules for quantitative, reproducible TCR counting. TCRdb re-derived calls from the RACE reads in MiXCR, one entry per CDR3 protein. This sample has hundreds of thousands of distinct CDR3 sequences, with around 6% found just once.

The source was whole blood, collected in connection with sensitization to the hapten diphenylcyclopropenone (DPC). The chain couples TRBV5-6 to TRBJ2-6; 7 bases align to TRBD1. The source of this sequence is a woman in her late teens or twenties with alopecia areata. Some clones in this sample may be carry-over from other donors' samples. CDR3 amino acids: CASSTPSGTDSSGANVLTF. CDR3 sequence (DNA): TGTGCCAGCAGCACCCCCTCCGGGACAGATTCCTCTGGGGCCAACGTCCTGACTTTC. Full variable domain (missing parts from reference TRBV5-6 and TRBJ2-6): DAGVTQSPTHLIKTRGQQVTLRCSPKSGHDTVSWYQQALGQGPQFIFQYYEEEERQRGNFPDRFSGHQFPNYSSELNVNALLLGDSALYLCASSTPSGTDSSGANVLTFGAGSRLTVL.